Below are 21 T cell receptor beta chains sequenced from a single sample in a study of PD-L1 blockade in urothelial cancer. TCRdb's table, derived via immunoSEQ multiplex PCR, lists solely in-frame clones and lacks some. The sample shows 50,000 or so clones, more than 75% of them seen only once. Source: PBMCs, taken around atezolizumab (anti-PD-L1) treatment. The receptors were gathered from a man in his 60s with urothelial cancer.

The chain links TRBV19 to TRBJ1-2, with D possibly matching TRBD1 (6 bases). Per germline, CDR1 LNHDA and CDR2 SQIVND (reference sequence). Deletions cut 6 bases from V and 5 bases from J, with 16 bases between. This CDR3 is built from 14 residues. The CDR3 DNA sequence: TGTGCCAGTAGAACCTCGACAGGTCCGTATGGCTACACCTTC. Translated, it gives CASRTSTGPYGYTF.

J is TRBJ2-7 and V is TRBV10-3, with D possibly being TRBD1 (5 bases). V was clipped by 10 bases and J by 2 bases, with 12 bases between them. The CDR3 contains 12 residues. Per germline, CDR1 ENHRY and CDR2 SYGVKD. CDR3 bases: TGTGCCACTCGACAGACAGCCTACGAGCAGTACTTC. It encodes CATRQTAYEQYF.

Here the CDR3 DNA reads TGTGCCAGCGGGACGAGAATCGACAGGGGGCAGGAGCAGTTCTTC. It specifies CASGTRIDRGQEQFF. This chain connects TRBV28 to TRBJ2-1, with TRBD1 matching 10 bases. The V gene's germline CDR1 is MDHEN and CDR2 SYDVKM. The CDR3 extends over 15 amino acids. The junction had 14 bases not matched to a gene; V was cut back by 8 bases and J by 10 bases.

The chain couples TRBV28 to TRBJ2-7; D is ambiguous. The CDR3 runs 14 residues. With 6 bases removed from V and 7 bases from J, the gap between germline ends came to 19 bases. Germline CDR1 MDHEN, CDR2 SYDVKM. CDR3 amino acids: CASRERRVLREQYF. CDR3 DNA sequence: TGTGCCAGCAGGGAAAGGCGCGTATTGCGGGAGCAGTACTTC.

V gene TRBV4-2 combines with J gene TRBJ1-4, with a possible D match to TRBD1 (6 bases). The CDR3 is 14 residues long. From germline, CDR1 is LGHNA and CDR2 YNFKEQ. Trimming took 1 base from V and 5 from J, leaving 8 bases between them. CDR3 DNA: TGTGCCAGCAGCCAAGCCAGGGGAAATGAAAAACTGTTTTTT. Protein: CASSQARGNEKLFF.

In this sample, this clone turned up a few times. V is TRBV30 and J is TRBJ2-1, with TRBD2 matching over 9 bases. V shed 6 bases, J shed 7 bases, and the junction held 10 bases outside the gene matches. The germline V gene encodes CDR1 GTSNPN and CDR2 SVGIG (reference sequence). The CDR3 extends over 14 amino acids. CDR3 DNA sequence: TGTGCCTGTAAGGACGCGGGAGGGGGGAATGAGCAGTTCTTC. Translated: CACKDAGGGNEQFF.

For the CDR3, the DNA is TGTGCCACCAGCAGAGATTTGGCGGGACCCCACGAGCAGTACTTC. This translates into CATSRDLAGPHEQYF. This sequence joins TRBV15 and TRBJ2-7, with D maybe TRBD2 (6 bases). This CDR3 has 15 amino acids. Germline lookup yields CDR1 LNHNV and CDR2 YYDKDF (reference sequence). Deletions cut 0 bases from V and 5 bases from J, with 14 bases between.

This rearrangement joins TRBV7-6 to TRBJ2-2, with TRBD2 matching 9 bases. CDR3 length equals 18 residues. Germline assignment: CDR1 SGHVS and CDR2 FNYEAQ. With V trimmed by 1 base and J by 1 base, 7 bases remained unmatched. In DNA, the CDR3 is TGTGCCAGCAGCTTAGAGGGGCTAGCGGGAAGGAACACCGGGGAGCTGTTTTTT. It yields the protein CASSLEGLAGRNTGELFF.

The gene calls are TRBV5-8 and TRBJ2-3; D possibly corresponds to TRBD2 (6 bases). This CDR3 has 17 amino acids. Per the germline V gene, CDR1 is SGHTS and CDR2 is YDEGEE. V shed 4 bases and J shed 4 bases, with 22 bases lying between them. The CDR3 DNA sequence: TGTGCCAGCAGCCCGGGGGACTCGGTGAGGGGAGCAGATACGCAGTATTTT. Encoded protein: CASSPGDSVRGADTQYF.

This chain uses TRBV27 with TRBJ2-5; 9 nucleotides match TRBD1. With V trimmed by 4 bases and J by 5 bases, 8 bases remained unmatched. This CDR3 spans 15 amino acids. Looked up from germline, CDR1 is MNHEY and CDR2 is SMNVEV (reference sequence). The CDR3 coding sequence is TGTGCCAGCAGTTCCCCAAACAGGGGGCAGGAGACCCAGTACTTC. This translates into CASSSPNRGQETQYF.

This chain links TRBV7-8 with TRBJ2-1; TRBD2 is a possible D gene (6 bases). Deletions cut 2 bases from V and 6 bases from J, with 11 bases between. This CDR3 is built from 14 residues. Germline V gene data show CDR1 as SGHVS and CDR2 as FQNEAQ. CDR3: CASSLTSSSNEQFF. CDR3 nucleotides: TGTGCCAGCAGCTTAACTAGCAGTAGCAATGAGCAGTTCTTC.

The chain uses TRBV11-2 and TRBJ2-1, with TRBD2 as a possible D gene (5 bases). Germline V gives CDR1 SGHAT, CDR2 FQNNGV. The length of the CDR3 is 16 residues. V lost 5 bases and J lost 2, with 16 bases in between. The CDR3 protein is CASSPSGLRTYNEQFF. The CDR3 bases are TGTGCCAGCAGCCCGAGCGGCCTGAGGACCTACAATGAGCAGTTCTTC.

The chain links TRBV9 to TRBJ1-2; TRBD1 aligns across 9 bases. Germline V gene data show CDR1 as SGDLS and CDR2 as YYNGEE. The V gene end was trimmed by 6 bases and the J gene end by 8 bases; junction bases not matched to a gene: 11. CDR3 length equals 14 residues. The CDR3: CASTPRGQGWGYTF. The CDR3 bases are TGTGCCAGCACCCCCAGGGGACAGGGATGGGGCTACACCTTC.

The V call is TRBV5-1, the J call TRBJ1-5, with 7 bases that match TRBD1. The CDR3 runs 15 residues. The J segment lost 0 bases and the V segment lost 1 base, leaving 1 base of the junction unmatched. CDR1 and CDR2 from the germline V gene are SGHRS and YFSETQ. The CDR3 reads CASSLWDSSNQPQHF. The CDR3 DNA follows: TGCGCCAGCAGCTTGTGGGACAGTAGCAATCAGCCCCAGCATTTT.

The CDR3 nucleotides are TGTGCCGCGGAAGGAACTCGCTCTGGGGCCAACGTCCTGACTTTC. Translating gives CAAEGTRSGANVLTF. J is TRBJ2-6 and V is TRBV19; D call uncertain. The CDR3 is 15 residues long. The V and J ends lost 11 bases and 0 bases respectively, with 14 bases between them. Germline V gene sequence: CDR1 LNHDA, CDR2 SQIVND (reference sequence).

This chain links TRBV28 with TRBJ2-3, with TRBD2 matching 7 bases. This CDR3 is built from 19 residues. The J segment lost 4 bases and the V segment lost 6 bases, leaving 22 bases of the junction unmatched. Germline CDR1 MDHEN, CDR2 SYDVKM. CDR3 DNA: TGTGCCAGCAGCAGTACGAGGCGGGAGTTAAGGGCTCCCCCAGATACGCAGTATTTT. Translation gives CASSSTRRELRAPPDTQYF.

The chain has TRBV19 and TRBJ2-7; 9 bases map to TRBD1. J was trimmed by 3 bases and V by 1 base; bases with no gene match: 4. The CDR3 contains 15 residues. Germline CDR1 and CDR2: LNHDA and SQIVND (reference sequence). In DNA form, the CDR3 reads TGTGCCAGTAGTATAGGGGACAGGGTTTTCTACGAGCAGTACTTC. This codes for CASSIGDRVFYEQYF.

This chain connects TRBV6-6 to TRBJ2-7, with TRBD2 as a possible D gene (5 bases). The CDR3 consists of 14 residues. Germline-derived CDR1 and CDR2 are MNHNY and SVGAGI (reference sequence). The V end lost 2 bases, the J end lost 2 bases, and 10 bases lay between the germline ends. CDR3 sequence reads: CASSYGLAAYEQYF. The CDR3 DNA is TGTGCCAGCAGTTACGGACTCGCCGCCTACGAGCAGTACTTC.

V usage is TRBV7-2 and J usage is TRBJ2-3, with 12 positions matching TRBD2. The CDR3 loop spans 18 amino acids. J gave up 6 bases and V 0 bases, and 10 bases lay outside the gene matches. CDR1 is SGHTA and CDR2 is FQGNSA in the germline V gene. Here the CDR3 DNA reads TGTGCCAGCAGCTTAGCTCGGCTAGCGGGGGGGCTGGTCGATACGCAGTATTTT. This gives the protein CASSLARLAGGLVDTQYF.

DNA for the CDR3: TGTGCCAGCAGTTACGGGACAGCACCCTACGAGCAGTACTTC. This translates into CASSYGTAPYEQYF. This sequence joins TRBV6-5 and TRBJ2-7, with 7 nucleotides matching TRBD1. This CDR3 spans 14 amino acids. Germline CDR1 MNHEY, CDR2 SVGAGI. The V segment lost 2 bases and the J segment 2 bases; nucleotides outside the gene matches: 3.

The rearrangement joins TRBV7-2 to TRBJ1-1; D might be TRBD1 (5 bases). Germline loops: CDR1 SGHTA, CDR2 FQGNSA. This CDR3 has 18 residues. V lost 2 bases to trimming and J lost 1 base, with 20 bases between them. The CDR3 loop reads CASSLSPTNVGGNTEAFF. CDR3 nucleotide sequence: TGTGCCAGCAGCTTATCCCCCACGAACGTCGGGGGGAACACTGAAGCTTTCTTT.